This T cell receptor beta chain came from a study of T cells expressing NK-cell markers. In the study overall: Sorted CD3+CD56+NKG2C+, CD3+CD56+NKG2C- and CD3+CD56-NKG2C+ T cells provided the TCR beta repertoires.

This CDR3 spans 16 amino acids. The germline V gene has CDR1 KGHSH and CDR2 LQKENI. 5'RACE template switching built TCR beta cDNA with unique molecular identifiers. One entry per CDR3 protein, without DNA, is what TCRdb gives after re-calling the 5' RACE reads. Its table lists tens of thousands of distinct CDR3 sequences. The sequence was collected from a man aged 18 to 69 in good health. Sequenced input: blood T cells: a sorted CD56 or NKG2C T cell subset, CD4+ or CD8+ T cells, or bulk PBMC T cells (not recorded which). The chain links TRBV18 to TRBJ2-3. CDR3 amino acids: CASSIPVGLGTDTQYF.